This T cell receptor beta chain is from a study of beta chain features in type 1 diabetes. This clone was seen more than once but under ten times. Per the germline V gene, CDR1 is SGHTA and CDR2 is FQGNSA. The CDR3 covers 13 residues. Trimming removed 3 bases at V and 7 bases at J, with 13 bases between. Sequencing targeted expressed TCRB transcripts, as all isolated RNA had been reverse transcribed. Using immunoSEQ multiplex PCR, the repertoire was profiled, and TCRdb retains in-frame clones only, with some absent. The table lists roughly 450,000 clones, roughly 13% of them singletons. This TCR was recovered from a man aged 30-40 years in good health. This chain links TRBV7-2 with TRBJ2-7; no clear D gene. The sequenced material came from naive CD4+ T cells from blood. The CDR3 is CASSLGPGEEQYF. CDR3 nucleotide sequence: TGTGCCAGCAGCTTGGGTCCCGGCGAGGAGCAGTACTTC.